The entry below describes one T cell receptor beta chain. 13 Jbeta primers and 60 Vbeta primers were used for the PCR. Only in-frame clones appear in the TCRdb table, and some are missing; sequencing was by immunoSEQ multiplex PCR. The sample includes 100,000 to 150,000 clones, 60% to 85% of them seen just once. J was trimmed by 4 bases and V by 1 base; bases with no gene match: 4. Germline V gene data show CDR1 as LNHDA and CDR2 as SQIVND (reference sequence). The CDR3 covers 15 residues. These data are taken from a study of cytomegalovirus exposure and HLA in healthy donors. V gene TRBV19 combines with J gene TRBJ2-5, with 9 bases aligning to TRBD2. This clonotype originated in a woman in her 40s in good health and CMV-seronegative. The sample was PBMCs. The CDR3 here is CASSIVGLATETQYF. For the CDR3, the DNA is TGTGCCAGTAGTATAGTGGGACTAGCAACAGAGACCCAGTACTTC.